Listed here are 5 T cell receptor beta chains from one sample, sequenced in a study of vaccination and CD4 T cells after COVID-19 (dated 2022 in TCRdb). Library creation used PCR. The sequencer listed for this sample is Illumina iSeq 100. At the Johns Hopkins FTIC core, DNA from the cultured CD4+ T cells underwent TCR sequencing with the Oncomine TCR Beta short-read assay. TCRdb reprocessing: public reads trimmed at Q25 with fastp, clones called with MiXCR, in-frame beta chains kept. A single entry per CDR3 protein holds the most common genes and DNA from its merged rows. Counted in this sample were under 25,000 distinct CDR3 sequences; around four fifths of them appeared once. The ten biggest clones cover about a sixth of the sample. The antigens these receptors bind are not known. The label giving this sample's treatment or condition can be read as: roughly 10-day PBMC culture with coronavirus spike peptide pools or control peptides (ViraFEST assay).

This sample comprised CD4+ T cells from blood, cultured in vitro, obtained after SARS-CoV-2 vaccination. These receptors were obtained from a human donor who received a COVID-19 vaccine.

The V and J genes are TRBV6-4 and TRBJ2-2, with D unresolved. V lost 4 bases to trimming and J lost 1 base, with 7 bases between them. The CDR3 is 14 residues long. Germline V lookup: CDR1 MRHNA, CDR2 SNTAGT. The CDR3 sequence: CASSVEQNTGELFF. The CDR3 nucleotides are TGTGCCAGCAGTGTTGAGCAGAACACCGGGGAGCTGTTTTTT.

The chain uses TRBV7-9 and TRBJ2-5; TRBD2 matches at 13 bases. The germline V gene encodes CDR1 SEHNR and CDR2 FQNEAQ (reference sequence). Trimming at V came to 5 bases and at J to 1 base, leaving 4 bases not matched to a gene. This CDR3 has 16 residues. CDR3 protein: CASSPGTSGVQETQYF. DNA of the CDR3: TGTGCCAGCAGCCCCGGGACTAGCGGGGTCCAAGAGACCCAGTACTTC.

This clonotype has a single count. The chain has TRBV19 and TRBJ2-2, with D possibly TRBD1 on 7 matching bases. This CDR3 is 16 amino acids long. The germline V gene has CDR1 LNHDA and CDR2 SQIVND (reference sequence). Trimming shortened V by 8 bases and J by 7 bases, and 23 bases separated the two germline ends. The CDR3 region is CASWRPEGAIGGELFF. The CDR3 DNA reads TGTGCCAGTTGGCGACCGGAGGGGGCCATTGGCGGGGAGCTGTTTTTT.

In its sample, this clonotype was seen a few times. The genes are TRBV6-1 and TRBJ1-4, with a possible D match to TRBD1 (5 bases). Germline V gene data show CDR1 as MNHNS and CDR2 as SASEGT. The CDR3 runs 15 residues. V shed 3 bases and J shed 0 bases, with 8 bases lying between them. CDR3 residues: CASSDRASTNEKLFF. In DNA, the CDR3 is TGTGCCAGCAGTGACAGGGCGTCAACTAATGAAAAACTGTTTTTT.

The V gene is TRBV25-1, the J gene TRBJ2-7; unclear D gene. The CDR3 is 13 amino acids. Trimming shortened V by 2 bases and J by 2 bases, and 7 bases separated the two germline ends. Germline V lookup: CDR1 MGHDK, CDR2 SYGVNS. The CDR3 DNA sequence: TGTGCCAGCAGTGAAGGCCGGCCCTACGAGCAGTACTTC. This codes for CASSEGRPYEQYF.